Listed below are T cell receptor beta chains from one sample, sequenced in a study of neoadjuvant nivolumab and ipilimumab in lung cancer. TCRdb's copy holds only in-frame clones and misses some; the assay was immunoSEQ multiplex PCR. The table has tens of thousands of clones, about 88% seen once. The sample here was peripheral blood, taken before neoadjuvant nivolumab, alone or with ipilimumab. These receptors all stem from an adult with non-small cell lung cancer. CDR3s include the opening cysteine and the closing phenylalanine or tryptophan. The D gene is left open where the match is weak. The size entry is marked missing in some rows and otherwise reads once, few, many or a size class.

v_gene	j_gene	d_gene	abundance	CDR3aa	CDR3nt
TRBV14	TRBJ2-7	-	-	CASSQVAIGYEQYF	TGTGCCAGCAGCCAAGTTGCGATCGGCTACGAGCAGTACTTC
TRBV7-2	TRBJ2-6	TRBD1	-	CASSLPGGSGANVLTF	TGTGCCAGCAGCTTACCAGGGGGCTCTGGGGCCAACGTCCTGACTTTC
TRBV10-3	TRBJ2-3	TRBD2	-	CAISGREQSDTQYF	TGTGCCATCAGTGGGCGGGAGCAGTCAGATACGCAGTATTTT
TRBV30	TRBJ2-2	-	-	CALMSGNTGELFF	TGTGCCCTGATGAGCGGAAACACCGGGGAGCTGTTTTTT
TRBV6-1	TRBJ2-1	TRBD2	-	CASSLRLAGSFEQFF	TGTGCCAGCAGTTTAAGACTAGCGGGATCTTTTGAGCAGTTCTTC
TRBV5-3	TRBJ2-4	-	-	CARSFLGPKNIQYF	TGTGCCAGAAGCTTTTTGGGACCCAAAAACATTCAGTACTTC
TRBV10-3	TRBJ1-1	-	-	CAISDFRAPWNTEAFF	TGTGCCATCAGTGATTTCCGGGCTCCCTGGAACACTGAAGCTTTCTTT
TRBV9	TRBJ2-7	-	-	CASSVGAGTYEQYF	TGTGCCAGCAGCGTAGGTGCGGGAACCTACGAGCAGTACTTC
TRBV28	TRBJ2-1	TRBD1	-	CASNEIPGTGKNEQFF	TGTGCCAGCAACGAAATCCCCGGGACAGGGAAGAATGAGCAGTTCTTC
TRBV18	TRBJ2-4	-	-	CASSPPIQGNIQYF	TGTGCCAGCTCACCACCCATCCAGGGGAACATTCAGTACTTC
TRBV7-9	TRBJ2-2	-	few	CASSLPRPNTGELFF	TGTGCCAGCAGCCTCCCCCGCCCGAACACCGGGGAGCTGTTTTTT
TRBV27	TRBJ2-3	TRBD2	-	CASSSKPSGAESTQYF	TGTGCCAGCAGTTCAAAGCCTAGCGGGGCAGAGAGTACGCAGTATTTT
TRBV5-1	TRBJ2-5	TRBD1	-	CASSSPGTAETQYF	TGCGCCAGCAGCAGCCCCGGGACAGCAGAGACCCAGTACTTC
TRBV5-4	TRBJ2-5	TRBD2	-	CASSERLAGALGTQYF	TGTGCCAGCAGCGAACGACTAGCGGGGGCATTGGGGACCCAGTACTTC
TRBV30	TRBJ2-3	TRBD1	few	CAWSVQGGTDTQYF	TGTGCCTGGAGTGTACAGGGGGGCACGGATACGCAGTATTTT
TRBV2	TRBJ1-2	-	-	CASTLRGRDYGYTF	TGTGCCAGCACCCTAAGGGGGAGGGACTATGGCTACACCTTC
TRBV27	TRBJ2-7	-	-	CASSLQEHYAYEQYF	TGTGCCAGCAGTTTACAGGAGCATTACGCCTACGAGCAGTACTTC
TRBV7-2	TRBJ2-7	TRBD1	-	CASSLTGESYEQYF	TGTGCCAGCAGCTTGACAGGGGAGTCCTACGAGCAGTACTTC
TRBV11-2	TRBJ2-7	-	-	CASIYFGFHYEQYF	TGTGCCAGCATTTACTTTGGCTTCCACTACGAGCAGTACTTC
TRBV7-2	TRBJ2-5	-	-	CASSDPSVGQETQYF	TGTGCCAGCAGCGACCCTAGCGTCGGACAAGAGACCCAGTACTTC
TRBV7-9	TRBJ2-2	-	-	CASSPGLSNTGELFF	TGTGCCAGCAGCCCGGGACTTAGCAACACCGGGGAGCTGTTTTTT
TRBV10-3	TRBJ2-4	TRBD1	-	CAIRPGTGKNIQYF	TGTGCCATACGACCCGGGACAGGCAAAAACATTCAGTACTTC
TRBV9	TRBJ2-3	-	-	CASSVRIVWAADTQYF	TGTGCCAGCAGCGTACGGATTGTATGGGCGGCAGATACGCAGTATTTT
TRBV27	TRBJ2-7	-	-	CASSLGRGRDEQYF	TGTGCCAGCAGTTTGGGCAGGGGTAGGGACGAGCAGTACTTC
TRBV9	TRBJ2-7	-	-	CASSVEHSYEQYF	TGTGCCAGCAGCGTAGAGCACAGCTACGAGCAGTACTTC
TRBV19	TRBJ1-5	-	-	CASSVLESLSNQPQHF	TGTGCCAGTAGCGTATTAGAATCTTTGAGCAATCAGCCCCAGCATTTT
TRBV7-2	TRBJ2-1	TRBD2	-	CASSSRRLAGVFNEQFF	TGTGCCAGCAGCTCGCGCAGACTAGCGGGAGTGTTCAATGAGCAGTTCTTC
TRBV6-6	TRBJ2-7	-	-	CATTNQGRAFPYEQYF	TGTGCCACCACGAATCAGGGGCGCGCGTTCCCCTACGAGCAGTACTTC
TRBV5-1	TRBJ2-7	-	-	CASSLTSSSYEQYF	TGCGCCAGCAGCTTAACGTCTAGCTCCTACGAGCAGTACTTC
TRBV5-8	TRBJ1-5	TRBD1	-	CASSPDRGDQPQHF	TGTGCCAGCAGCCCGGACAGGGGAGACCAGCCCCAGCATTTT
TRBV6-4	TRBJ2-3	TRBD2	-	CASSDTQLAGGADTQYF	TGTGCCAGCAGTGACACCCAATTGGCGGGAGGAGCAGATACGCAGTATTTT
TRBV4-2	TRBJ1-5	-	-	CASSQERSGVNQPQHF	TGTGCCAGCAGCCAAGAGAGAAGCGGGGTCAATCAGCCCCAGCATTTT
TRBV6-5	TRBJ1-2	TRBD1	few	CASTRDRTNYGYTF	TGTGCCAGCACCCGGGACAGAACTAACTATGGCTACACCTTC
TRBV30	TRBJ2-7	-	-	CAWTMQGPYEQYF	TGTGCCTGGACTATGCAGGGTCCCTACGAGCAGTACTTC